This TCR beta chain was identified during a study of Siglec-9 on CD8 T cells in melanoma. With 5 bases clipped from V and 2 bases from J, the junction kept 13 bases outside the gene matches. This CDR3 is built from 17 residues. Per germline, CDR1 SNHLY and CDR2 FYNNEI. The table came from immunoSEQ multiplex PCR; TCRdb's copy has only in-frame clones and leaves some out. The top ten clones hold roughly 6.3% of a sample with 30,000 or so clones, around three quarters of them seen once. J is TRBJ2-3 and V is TRBV2; 7 bases fit TRBD2. Sequenced input: Siglec-9- CD8+ T cells sorted from blood. The TCR originated in a human donor in good health. The CDR3 reads CASSTSRVRLATDTQYF. The DNA for the CDR3 is TGTGCCAGCAGTACATCTCGTGTTCGACTAGCCACAGATACGCAGTATTTT.